These 15 T cell receptor beta chains share one sample of origin, sequenced in a study of early T cells in non-severe SARS-CoV-2 infection. Each CDR3 protein is one row after TCRdb ran MiXCR on the 5' RACE reads. The table lists around 50,000 distinct CDR3 sequences, approximately 13% of them singletons. Sequencing was performed on whole blood. Receptors were obtained from an adult who was a healthcare worker with PCR-confirmed SARS-CoV-2 infection or an uninfected control (not recorded which).

There are a few counts of this clonotype. The CDR3 here is CASSEQRNYGYTF. As DNA, the CDR3 is TGCGCCAGCAGTGAGCAGCGAAACTATGGCTACACCTTC. The chain combines TRBV10-2 with TRBJ1-2; D gene uncertain. The CDR3 consists of 13 residues. The V end lost 2 bases, the J end lost 2 bases, and 6 bases lay between the germline ends. Germline CDR1 is WSHSY and CDR2 is SAAADI.

This clonotype occurred many times. The chain joins TRBV30 to TRBJ2-2, with 8 nucleotides matching TRBD2. Germline V lookup: CDR1 GTSNPN, CDR2 SVGIG (reference sequence). The CDR3 has 14 amino acids. V dropped 7 bases and J dropped 5; count of bases not matched to a gene: 9. CDR3 coding DNA: TGTGCCTCCTCCTGGTCGGGGGGGACCGGGGAGCTGTTTTTT. Translation gives CASSWSGGTGELFF.

The V call is TRBV2, the J call TRBJ2-2; no clear D gene. CDR1 is SNHLY, CDR2 FYNNEI, per germline. V lost 4 bases and J 4 bases, leaving 7 bases between the germline ends. The CDR3 loop spans 13 amino acids. In nucleotides, the CDR3 is TGTGCCAGCAGTGGCCCTATCACCGGGGAGCTGTTTTTT. This encodes CASSGPITGELFF.

The chain joins TRBV27 to TRBJ2-7; TRBD2 might be the D (6 bases). Trimming shortened V by 3 bases and J by 4 bases, and 10 bases separated the two germline ends. CDR1 and CDR2 (germline): MNHEY, SMNVEV (reference sequence). The CDR3 is made up of 13 amino acids. The CDR3 loop is CASSFGLLYEQYF. DNA of the CDR3: TGTGCCAGCAGTTTTGGACTACTATACGAGCAGTACTTC.

This clonotype was detected a few times. The genes are TRBV7-9 and TRBJ2-7; D uncertain. Germline V gene lookup returns CDR1 SEHNR and CDR2 FQNEAQ (reference sequence). The CDR3 extends over 13 amino acids. Trimming removed 4 bases from V and 6 bases from J, with 13 bases in between. CDR3 bases: TGTGCCAGCAGCTGGAAAGGGTTTGCCGAGCAGTACTTC. It codes for CASSWKGFAEQYF.

The genes are TRBV20-1 and TRBJ2-1, with 8 bases lining up with TRBD2. V shed 6 bases and J 3 bases; nucleotides not matched to a gene: 1. The CDR3 extends over 12 amino acids. The germline V gene encodes CDR1 DFQATT and CDR2 SNEGSKA (reference sequence). CDR3 protein: CSALAGYNEQFF. The DNA for the CDR3 is TGCAGTGCCCTAGCGGGCTACAATGAGCAGTTCTTC.

This clonotype has just a few counts. The rearrangement joins TRBV20-1 to TRBJ2-1; 7 nucleotides agree with TRBD1. With 2 bases clipped from V and 4 bases from J, the junction kept 5 bases outside the gene matches. This CDR3 region has 14 residues. Germline CDR1 DFQATT, CDR2 SNEGSKA (reference sequence). The CDR3 bases are TGCAGTGCTAGACCGGGACAGAGTTACAATGAGCAGTTCTTC. Translating it yields CSARPGQSYNEQFF.

The sample holds many counts of this clonotype. The chain carries TRBV11-2 and TRBJ1-3; a weak D match, TRBD1 (5 bases). Germline loops: CDR1 SGHAT, CDR2 FQNNGV. CDR3 length: 16 residues. V was clipped by 5 bases and J by 3 bases, with 17 bases between them. The CDR3 loop reads CASSPVRVTHGNTIYF. CDR3 nucleotides: TGTGCCAGCAGCCCAGTCAGGGTAACTCATGGAAACACCATATATTTT.

V usage is TRBV18 and J usage is TRBJ2-1, with TRBD2 matching 10 bases. V gave up 1 base and J gave up 3 bases; unmatched junction bases: 6. Germline V lookup: CDR1 KGHSH, CDR2 LQKENI. The CDR3 covers 17 residues. The CDR3 reads CASSPRPSGRLYNEQFF. DNA of the CDR3: TGTGCCAGCTCACCACGCCCTAGCGGGAGACTCTACAATGAGCAGTTCTTC.

This clonotype was seen many times. The chain employs TRBV29-1 and TRBJ2-1; the D gene could be TRBD1 or TRBD2 (5 bases each). Deletions cut 2 bases from V and 6 bases from J, with 11 bases between. Germline V gene data show CDR1 as SQVTM and CDR2 as ANQGSEA. CDR3 length equals 13 residues. The CDR3 spells CSVERARGNEQFF. The CDR3 DNA sequence: TGCAGCGTTGAACGGGCGAGGGGCAATGAGCAGTTCTTC.

The rearrangement joins TRBV4-1 to TRBJ2-7, with TRBD2 matching over 8 bases. J lost 3 bases, V lost 4 bases, and 8 bases had no gene match. Germline V CDR1 and CDR2: MGHRA, YSYEKL. This CDR3 is built from 15 residues. The CDR3 region has the DNA TGCGCCAGCAGCCTCGTGGGGCGGGAGGTCTACGAGCAGTACTTC. Translating it yields CASSLVGREVYEQYF.

This clonotype was seen repeatedly, ten times or more. The chain links TRBV5-4 to TRBJ2-1; the D gene is possibly TRBD1 (5 bases). Per germline, CDR1 SGHNT and CDR2 YYREEE (reference sequence). V was shortened by 3 bases and J by 7 bases, with 14 bases between the two germline ends. This CDR3 contains 14 residues. The CDR3 protein is CASSYDRGQNEQFF. In DNA form, the CDR3 reads TGTGCCAGCAGCTATGACAGAGGTCAAAATGAGCAGTTCTTC. Together with reference TRBV5-4 and TRBJ2-1, the CDR3 gives the full variable domain: ETGVTQSPTHLIKTRGQQVTLRCSSQSGHNTVSWYQQALGQGPQFIFQYYREEENGRGNFPPRFSGLQFPNYSSELNVNALELDDSALYLCASSYDRGQNEQFFGPGTRLTVL.

This clonotype came up many times. V usage is TRBV11-1 and J usage is TRBJ2-3; perhaps TRBD1 as D (7 bases). Germline CDR1 and CDR2: SGHAT and FQDESV (reference sequence). Trimming stripped 0 bases from V and 2 bases from J, with 15 bases between. The CDR3 contains 17 residues. This CDR3 is CASSLAPRGTFTDTQYF. The CDR3 DNA sequence: TGTGCCAGCAGCTTAGCTCCCAGGGGGACTTTCACAGATACGCAGTATTTT.

This clonotype was found a few times. The chain carries TRBV3-1 and TRBJ1-1, with 11 bases fitting TRBD1. This CDR3 has 17 residues. The germline V gene encodes CDR1 LGHDT and CDR2 YNNKEL (reference sequence). V was pared by 0 bases and J by 4 bases, with 7 bases of the junction left unmatched. The CDR3 here is CASSQDFGTGGITEAFF. The CDR3 region has the DNA TGTGCCAGCAGCCAAGATTTCGGGACAGGGGGTATCACTGAAGCTTTCTTT.

The chain joins TRBV27 to TRBJ2-7; D may be TRBD1 (6 bases). CDR1 is MNHEY and CDR2 is SMNVEV in the germline V gene (reference sequence). CDR3 size: 15 residues. The ends were cut back, 4 bases at V and 1 base at J, with 14 bases in the middle. The CDR3 loop reads CASSSGRGFSYEQYF. Written as DNA, the CDR3 is TGTGCCAGCAGTTCTGGCAGGGGATTTTCCTACGAGCAGTACTTC.